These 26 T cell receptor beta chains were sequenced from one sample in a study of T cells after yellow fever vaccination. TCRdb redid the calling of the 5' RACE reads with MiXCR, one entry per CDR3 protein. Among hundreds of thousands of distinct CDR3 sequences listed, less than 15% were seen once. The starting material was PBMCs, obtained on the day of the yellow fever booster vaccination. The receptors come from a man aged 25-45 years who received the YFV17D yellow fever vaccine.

The CDR3 loop reads CASSPPMGYEQYF. CDR3 bases: TGTGCCAGCTCTCCGCCAATGGGCTACGAGCAGTACTTC. The chain recombines TRBV18 with TRBJ2-7, with unresolved D. From germline, CDR1 is KGHSH and CDR2 LQKENI. The CDR3 loop spans 13 amino acids. Trimming cost V 6 bases and J 3 bases, with 12 bases left between them.

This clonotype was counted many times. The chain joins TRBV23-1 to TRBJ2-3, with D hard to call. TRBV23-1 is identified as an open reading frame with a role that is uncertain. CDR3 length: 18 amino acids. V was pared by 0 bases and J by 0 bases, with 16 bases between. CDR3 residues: CASSQSKFGPSSTDTQYF. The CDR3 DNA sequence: TGCGCCAGCAGTCAATCGAAGTTTGGGCCGTCTAGCACAGATACGCAGTATTTT.

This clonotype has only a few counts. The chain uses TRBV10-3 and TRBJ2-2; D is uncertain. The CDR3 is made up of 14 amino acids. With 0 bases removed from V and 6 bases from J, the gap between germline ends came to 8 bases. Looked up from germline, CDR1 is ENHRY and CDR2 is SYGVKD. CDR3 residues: CAISESGVSGELFF. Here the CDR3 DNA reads TGTGCCATCAGTGAGTCCGGCGTCTCCGGGGAGCTGTTTTTT.

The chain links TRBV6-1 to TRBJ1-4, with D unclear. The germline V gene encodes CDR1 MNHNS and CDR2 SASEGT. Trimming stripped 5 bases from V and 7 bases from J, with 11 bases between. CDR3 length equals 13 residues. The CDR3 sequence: CASSRGWFEKLFF. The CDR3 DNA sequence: TGTGCCAGCAGTCGAGGGTGGTTTGAAAAACTGTTTTTT.

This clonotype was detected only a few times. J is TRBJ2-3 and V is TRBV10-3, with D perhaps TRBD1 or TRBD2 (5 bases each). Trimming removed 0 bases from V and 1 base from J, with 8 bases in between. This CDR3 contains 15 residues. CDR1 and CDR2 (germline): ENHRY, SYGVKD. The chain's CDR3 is CAISESLGGTDTQYF. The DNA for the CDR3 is TGTGCCATCAGTGAGTCACTGGGGGGCACAGATACGCAGTATTTT.

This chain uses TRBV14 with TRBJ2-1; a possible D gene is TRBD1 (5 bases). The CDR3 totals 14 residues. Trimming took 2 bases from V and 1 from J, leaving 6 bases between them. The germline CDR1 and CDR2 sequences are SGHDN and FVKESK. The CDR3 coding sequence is TGTGCCAGCAGCCAACAGGGTTCCTACAATGAGCAGTTCTTC. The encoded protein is CASSQQGSYNEQFF.

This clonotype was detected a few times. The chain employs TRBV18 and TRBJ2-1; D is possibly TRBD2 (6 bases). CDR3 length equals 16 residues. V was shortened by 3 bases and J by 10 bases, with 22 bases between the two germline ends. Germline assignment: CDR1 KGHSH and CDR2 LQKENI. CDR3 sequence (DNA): TGTGCCAGCTCACCCGGGGTCGGAGGAACTAGCAGAGAGCAGTTCTTC. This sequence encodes CASSPGVGGTSREQFF.

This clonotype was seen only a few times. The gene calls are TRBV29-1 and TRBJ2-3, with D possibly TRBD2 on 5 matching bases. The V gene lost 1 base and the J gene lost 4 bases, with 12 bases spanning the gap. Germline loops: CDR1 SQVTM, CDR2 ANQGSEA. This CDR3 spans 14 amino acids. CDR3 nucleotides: TGCAGCGTTGAAGCCCCGAGCGGAGCAGATACGCAGTATTTT. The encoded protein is CSVEAPSGADTQYF.

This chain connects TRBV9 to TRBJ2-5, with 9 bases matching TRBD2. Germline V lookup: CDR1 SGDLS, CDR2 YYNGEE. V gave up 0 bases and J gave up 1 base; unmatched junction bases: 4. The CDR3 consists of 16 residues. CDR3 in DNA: TGTGCCAGCAGCGTAGTACCTAGCGGGGCCCAAGAGACCCAGTACTTC. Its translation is CASSVVPSGAQETQYF.

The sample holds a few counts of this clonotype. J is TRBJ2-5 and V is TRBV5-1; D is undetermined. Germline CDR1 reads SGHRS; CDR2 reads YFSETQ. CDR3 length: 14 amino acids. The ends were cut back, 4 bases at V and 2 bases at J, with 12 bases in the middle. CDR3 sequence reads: CASSRQAEQETQYF. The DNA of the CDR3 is TGCGCCAGCAGCCGCCAGGCAGAGCAAGAGACCCAGTACTTC. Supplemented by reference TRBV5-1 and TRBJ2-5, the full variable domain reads KAGVTQTPRYLIKTRGQQVTLSCSPISGHRSVSWYQQTPGQGLQFLFEYFSETQRNKGNFPGRFSGRQFSNSRSEMNVSTLELGDSALYLCASSRQAEQETQYFGPGTRLLVL.

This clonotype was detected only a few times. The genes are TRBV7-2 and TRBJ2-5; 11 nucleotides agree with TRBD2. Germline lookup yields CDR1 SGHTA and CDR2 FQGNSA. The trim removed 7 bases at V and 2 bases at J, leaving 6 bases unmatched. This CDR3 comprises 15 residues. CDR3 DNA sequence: TGTGCCAGCAACAAGGGGACTAGCGGTCAAGAGACCCAGTACTTC. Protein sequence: CASNKGTSGQETQYF.

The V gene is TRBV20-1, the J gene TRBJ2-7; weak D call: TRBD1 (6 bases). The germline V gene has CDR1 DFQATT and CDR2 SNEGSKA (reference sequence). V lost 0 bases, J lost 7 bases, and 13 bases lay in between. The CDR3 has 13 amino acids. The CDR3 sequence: CSARDPTGAEQYF. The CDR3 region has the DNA TGCAGTGCTAGAGACCCGACAGGCGCTGAGCAGTACTTC.

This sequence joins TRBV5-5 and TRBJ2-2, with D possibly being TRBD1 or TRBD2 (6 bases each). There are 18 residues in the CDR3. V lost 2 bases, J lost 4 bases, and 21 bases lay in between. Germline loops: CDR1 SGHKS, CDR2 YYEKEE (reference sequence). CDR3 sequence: CASSLSLRLGGGTGELFF. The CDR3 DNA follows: TGTGCCAGCAGCTTATCCCTCCGACTAGGGGGAGGCACCGGGGAGCTGTTTTTT.

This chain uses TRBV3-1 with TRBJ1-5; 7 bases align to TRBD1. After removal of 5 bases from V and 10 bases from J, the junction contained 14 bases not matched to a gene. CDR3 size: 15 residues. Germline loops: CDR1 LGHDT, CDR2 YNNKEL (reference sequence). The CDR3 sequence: CASSFGTVEGQPQHF. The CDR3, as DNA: TGTGCCAGCAGCTTTGGGACAGTGGAGGGTCAACCCCAGCATTTT.

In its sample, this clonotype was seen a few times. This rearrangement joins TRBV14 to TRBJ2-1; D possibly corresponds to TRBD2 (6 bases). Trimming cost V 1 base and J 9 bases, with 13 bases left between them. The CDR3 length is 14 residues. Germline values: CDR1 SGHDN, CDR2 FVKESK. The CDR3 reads CASSQAGVGTEQFF. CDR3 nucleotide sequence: TGTGCCAGCAGCCAAGCGGGAGTAGGTACTGAGCAGTTCTTC. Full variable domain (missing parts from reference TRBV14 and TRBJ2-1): EAGVTQFPSHSVIEKGQTVTLRCDPISGHDNLYWYRRVMGKEIKFLLHFVKESKQDESGMPNNRFLAERTGGTYSTLKVQPAELEDSGVYFCASSQAGVGTEQFFGPGTRLTVL.

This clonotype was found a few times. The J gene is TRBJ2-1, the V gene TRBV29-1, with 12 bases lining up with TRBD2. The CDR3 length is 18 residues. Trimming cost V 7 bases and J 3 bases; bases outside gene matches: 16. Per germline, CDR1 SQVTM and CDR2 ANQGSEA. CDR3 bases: TGCAGCGCCCTAGGGCCTAGCGGGAGGGCCGGTCTCTACAATGAGCAGTTCTTC. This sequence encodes CSALGPSGRAGLYNEQFF.

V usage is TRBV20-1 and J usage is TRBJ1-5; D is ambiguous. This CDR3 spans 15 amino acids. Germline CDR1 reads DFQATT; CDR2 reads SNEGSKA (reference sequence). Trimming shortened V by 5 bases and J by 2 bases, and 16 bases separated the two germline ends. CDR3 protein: CSASTPTGGNQPQHF. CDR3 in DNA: TGCAGTGCTTCTACCCCGACGGGAGGCAATCAGCCCCAGCATTTT.

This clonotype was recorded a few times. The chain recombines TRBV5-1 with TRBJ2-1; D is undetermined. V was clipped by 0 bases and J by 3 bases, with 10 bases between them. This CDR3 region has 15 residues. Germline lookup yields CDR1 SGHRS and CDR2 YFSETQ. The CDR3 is CASSLDLKGYNEQFF. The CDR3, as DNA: TGCGCCAGCAGCTTGGATCTAAAGGGCTACAATGAGCAGTTCTTC. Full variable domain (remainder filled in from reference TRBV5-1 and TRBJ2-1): KAGVTQTPRYLIKTRGQQVTLSCSPISGHRSVSWYQQTPGQGLQFLFEYFSETQRNKGNFPGRFSGRQFSNSRSEMNVSTLELGDSALYLCASSLDLKGYNEQFFGPGTRLTVL.

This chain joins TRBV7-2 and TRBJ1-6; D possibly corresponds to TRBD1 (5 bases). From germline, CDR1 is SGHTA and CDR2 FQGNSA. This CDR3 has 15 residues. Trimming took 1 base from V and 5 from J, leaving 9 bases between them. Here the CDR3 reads CASSLGWGDNSPLHF. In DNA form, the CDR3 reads TGTGCCAGCAGCTTAGGGTGGGGGGATAATTCACCCCTCCACTTT.

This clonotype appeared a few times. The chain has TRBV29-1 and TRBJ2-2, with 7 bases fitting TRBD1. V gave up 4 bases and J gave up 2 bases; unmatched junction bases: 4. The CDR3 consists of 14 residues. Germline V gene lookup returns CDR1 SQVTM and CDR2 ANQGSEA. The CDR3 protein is CSVVGTANTGELFF. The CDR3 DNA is TGCAGCGTTGTGGGGACAGCTAACACCGGGGAGCTGTTTTTT.

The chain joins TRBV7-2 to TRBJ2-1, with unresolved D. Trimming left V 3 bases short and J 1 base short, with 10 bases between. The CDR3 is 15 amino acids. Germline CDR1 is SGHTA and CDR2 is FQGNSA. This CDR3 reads CASSLMGVSYNEQFF. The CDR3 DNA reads TGTGCCAGCAGCTTGATGGGCGTATCCTACAATGAGCAGTTCTTC. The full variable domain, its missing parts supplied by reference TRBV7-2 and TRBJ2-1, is GAGVSQSPSNKVTEKGKDVELRCDPISGHTALYWYRQSLGQGLEFLIYFQGNSAPDKSGLPSDRFSAERTGGSVSTLTIQRTQQEDSAVYLCASSLMGVSYNEQFFGPGTRLTVL.

The CDR3 DNA is TGCAGTGCGTCTAGCTCCTACAATGAGCAGTTCTTC. Translation gives CSASSSYNEQFF. This rearrangement joins TRBV20-1 to TRBJ2-1; the D is unclear. The CDR3 length is 12 residues. V was cut by 6 bases and J by 0 bases, with 6 bases left in between. Germline CDR1 reads DFQATT; CDR2 reads SNEGSKA (reference sequence).

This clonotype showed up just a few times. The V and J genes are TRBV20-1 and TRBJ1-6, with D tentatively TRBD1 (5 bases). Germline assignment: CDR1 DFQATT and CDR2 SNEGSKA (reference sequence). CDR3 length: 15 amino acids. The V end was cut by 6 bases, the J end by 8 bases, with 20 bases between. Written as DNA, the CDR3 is TGCAGTGCACGGGACCGCCAAGAAGTCGATTCACCCCTCCACTTT. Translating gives CSARDRQEVDSPLHF.

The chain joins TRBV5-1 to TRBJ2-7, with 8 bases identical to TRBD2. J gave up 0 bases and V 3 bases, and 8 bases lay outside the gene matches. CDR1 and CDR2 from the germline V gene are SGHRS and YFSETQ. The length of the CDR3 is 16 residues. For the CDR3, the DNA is TGCGCCAGCAGCTGGGGGAACAGCGGGAGCTCCTACGAGCAGTACTTC. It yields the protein CASSWGNSGSSYEQYF.

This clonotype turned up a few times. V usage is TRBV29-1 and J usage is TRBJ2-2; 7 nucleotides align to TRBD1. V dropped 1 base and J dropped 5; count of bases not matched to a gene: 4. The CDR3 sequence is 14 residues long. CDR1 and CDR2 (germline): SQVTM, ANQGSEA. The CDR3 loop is CSVEGGRGTGELFF. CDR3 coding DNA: TGCAGCGTTGAAGGCGGCAGGGGGACCGGGGAGCTGTTTTTT.

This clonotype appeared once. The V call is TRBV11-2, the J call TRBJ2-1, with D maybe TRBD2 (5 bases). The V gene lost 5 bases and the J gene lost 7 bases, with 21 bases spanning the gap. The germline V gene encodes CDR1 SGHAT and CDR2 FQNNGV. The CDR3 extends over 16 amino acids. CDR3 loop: CASSPTQRPNTNEQFF. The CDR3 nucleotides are TGTGCCAGCAGCCCTACCCAGCGGCCGAACACGAATGAGCAGTTCTTC.